Presented here are 27 T cell receptor beta chains from one specimen sequenced in a study of immune heterogeneity within non-small cell lung tumors (dated by TCRdb to between 2018 and 2020). TCRdb names HiSeq X Ten as the instrument used. The TCR beta CDR3 region was amplified with a multiplex PCR system, in which a first round of about 10 cycles was run using 32 V-gene forward and 13 J-gene reverse primers. The raw public reads went through TCRdb reprocessing: fastp at Q25, MiXCR clone calling, in-frame beta chains kept. Rows are combined by CDR3 protein, so each entry shows the most common genes and DNA. Counted in this sample were fewer than 13,000 distinct CDR3 sequences; almost 30% of them appeared once. In total, the top ten clones hold approximately 8.7% of the sample. Genomic DNA was extracted from bulk tumor tissue and used as the TCR template, and 600 ng gDNA was amplified per sample. Multiple biopsies per primary tumor were taken during surgery, spaced as far apart as possible within the tumor mass. The study cohort was described as untreated and was composed of newly diagnosed NSCLC cases undergoing curative surgery.

Sequenced sample: lung tumor tissue. The receptors originated from a woman aged 55-70 years with non-small cell lung cancer.

By its share, this clonotype is medium-sized. The chain couples TRBV30 to TRBJ1-3; the D is unclear. V lost 3 bases, J lost 7 bases, and 10 bases lay in between. The length of the CDR3 is 12 residues. CDR1 GTSNPN and CDR2 SVGIG come from the germline V gene (reference sequence). In DNA, the CDR3 is TGTGCCTGGAGATATGGGTTGAACACCATATATTTT. It specifies CAWRYGLNTIYF.

This clonotype is medium-sized within its sample. J is TRBJ2-7 and V is TRBV7-3, with D perhaps TRBD2 (6 bases). V was shortened by 2 bases and J by 3 bases, with 20 bases between the two germline ends. Germline CDR1 is SGHTA and CDR2 is FQGTGA. CDR3 length equals 17 residues. The chain's CDR3 is CASSLAPPGRGDYEQYF. The CDR3 nucleotides are TGTGCCAGCAGCTTAGCCCCCCCGGGGCGGGGCGACTACGAGCAGTACTTC.

The genes are TRBV18 and TRBJ1-2, with 7 bases matching TRBD1. The CDR3 extends over 15 amino acids. V was clipped by 3 bases and J by 2 bases; unmatched bases: 6. Germline CDR1 reads KGHSH; CDR2 reads LQKENI. The CDR3 spells CASSPDRSPNYGYTF. The DNA of the CDR3 is TGTGCCAGCTCACCGGACAGGAGCCCAAACTATGGCTACACCTTC. The full variable domain, with the rest looked up from reference TRBV18 and TRBJ1-2, is NAGVMQNPRHLVRRRGQEARLRCSPMKGHSHVYWYRQLPEEGLKFMVYLQKENIIDESGMPKERFSAEFPKEGPSILRIQQVVRGDSAAYFCASSPDRSPNYGYTFGSGTRLTVV.

The chain is built from TRBV2 and TRBJ2-4; 8 nucleotides match TRBD2. CDR1 is SNHLY and CDR2 is FYNNEI in the germline V gene. CDR3 length: 17 amino acids. Trimming cost V 3 bases and J 1 base; bases outside gene matches: 8. The DNA for the CDR3 is TGTGCCAGCAGTGACGGGGGGGTCTTGGTCGCCAAAAACATTCAGTACTTC. Protein: CASSDGGVLVAKNIQYF.

The rearrangement links TRBV20-1 to TRBJ2-7, with TRBD2 matching 7 bases. The CDR3 totals 13 residues. The V and J ends lost 8 bases and 2 bases, in that order; junction bases with no gene match: 9. Germline CDR1 DFQATT, CDR2 SNEGSKA (reference sequence). The CDR3: CSSKGLTPYEQYF. CDR3 nucleotides: TGCAGTTCCAAGGGACTAACTCCCTACGAGCAGTACTTC.

Regarding this clonotype: A much larger clone is a single base away; this may be a read error. The J gene is TRBJ2-7, the V gene TRBV7-7; D unclear. Germline CDR1 reads SSHAT; CDR2 reads FNYEAQ (reference sequence). The CDR3 covers 13 residues. The CDR3 reads CASSLNPTHEQYF. In DNA form, the CDR3 reads TGTGCTAGCAGCTTAAATCCAACCCACGAGCAGTACTTC.

A word on this clonotype: This clone may be a read error of a much larger clone one base away. The chain is built from TRBV7-9 and TRBJ2-1, with 8 bases identical to TRBD2. Germline loops: CDR1 SEHNR, CDR2 FQNEAQ (reference sequence). The CDR3 consists of 17 residues. This chain's CDR3 is CASSPGLAESSYNDQFF. For the CDR3, the DNA is TGTGCCAGCAGTCCCGGACTAGCCGAAAGCTCCTACAATGATCAGTTCTTC.

In its sample, this clonotype was seen many times. The V gene is TRBV18, the J gene TRBJ2-3; tentatively, D is TRBD2 (5 bases). The V end was cut by 6 bases, the J end by 7 bases, with 20 bases between. This CDR3 is built from 15 residues. Germline CDR1 KGHSH, CDR2 LQKENI. DNA for the CDR3: TGTGCCAGCTCGGAGGACCCCAGAGACGGCTATACGCAGTATTTT. It codes for CASSEDPRDGYTQYF.

On this clonotype: Given a much more abundant clone one base away, this may be a read error. The chain is built from TRBV12-3 or TRBV12-4 and TRBJ2-7, with TRBD1 identical over 9 bases. With 4 bases clipped from V and 9 bases from J, the junction kept 7 bases outside the gene matches. This CDR3 spans 13 amino acids. The CDR3 DNA is TGTGCCAGCAGTTGGGACAGGGTCTTTGGGCAGTACTTC. This sequence encodes CASSWDRVFGQYF.

This clonotype ranks as medium-sized. The chain links TRBV4-1 to TRBJ1-2; D is unclear. Deletions cut 0 bases from V and 8 bases from J, with 13 bases between. Germline V gene lookup returns CDR1 MGHRA and CDR2 YSYEKL. The CDR3 runs 14 residues. CDR3 nucleotides: TGCGCCAGCAGCCAAGATGGAACCCGGAGGGGCTACACCTTC. It encodes CASSQDGTRRGYTF.

Concerning this clonotype: It may be a read error: a sequence one base away is much more abundant. This chain uses TRBV11-2 with TRBJ2-1, with a weak D call TRBD1 (5 bases). There are 16 residues in the CDR3. V lost 2 bases to trimming and J lost 6 bases, with 17 bases between them. The germline gives CDR1 SGHAT, CDR2 FQNNGV. The CDR3 protein is CASSLMAGRRGNEQFF. The CDR3 nucleotides read TGTGCCAGCAGCTTAATGGCAGGGCGAAGGGGCAATGAGCAGTTCTTC.

This clonotype is medium-sized (0.01 to 0.1%) within its sample. The chain combines TRBV20-1 with TRBJ2-7; 10 positions agree with TRBD1. The CDR3 extends over 13 amino acids. Germline V gene lookup returns CDR1 DFQATT and CDR2 SNEGSKA (reference sequence). Germline trimming cut 4 bases from V and 6 bases from J; bases unmatched to any gene: 6. The CDR3 bases are TGCAGTGCTAAAACGGGACAGGGGTTCGAGCAGTACTTC. Residues: CSAKTGQGFEQYF.

This clonotype came up many times. V is TRBV20-1 and J is TRBJ1-5; 12 bases agree with TRBD1. Germline-derived CDR1 and CDR2 are DFQATT and SNEGSKA (reference sequence). J was trimmed by 4 bases and V by 5 bases; bases with no gene match: 6. The CDR3 loop spans 15 amino acids. This chain's CDR3 is CSAAGTGGENQPQHF. CDR3 nucleotides: TGCAGTGCTGCCGGGACAGGGGGCGAAAATCAGCCCCAGCATTTT.

The chain employs TRBV11-3 and TRBJ2-3, with no clear D. Per germline, CDR1 SGHNT and CDR2 YENEEA. This CDR3 spans 14 amino acids. V was shortened by 4 bases and J by 1 base, with 9 bases between the two germline ends. The CDR3 region is CASSSDGGTDTQYF. As DNA, the CDR3 is TGTGCCAGCAGCTCAGATGGGGGCACAGATACGCAGTATTTT.

The chain couples TRBV5-1 to TRBJ2-4; no definite D call. The CDR3 contains 12 residues. V was pared by 4 bases and J by 8 bases, with 10 bases between. CDR1 SGHRS and CDR2 YFSETQ come from the germline V gene. CDR3 in DNA: TGCGCCAGCAGCCCAATGGCGGACATTCAGTACTTC. Its protein product is CASSPMADIQYF.

About this clonotype itself: A much larger clone sits a single nucleotide away, making a read error possible. The V call is TRBV12-3 or TRBV12-4, the J call TRBJ2-1; D is undetermined. This CDR3 has 14 amino acids. V gave up 2 bases and J gave up 6 bases, with 11 bases separating them. CDR3 protein: CASSLSTKSNEQFF. The CDR3 bases are TGTGCCAGCAGTTTATCGACAAAATCCAATGAGCAGTTCTTC.

The chain employs TRBV6-5 and TRBJ2-1, with D unclear. Germline V gives CDR1 MNHEY, CDR2 SVGAGI. Trimming stripped 4 bases from V and 9 bases from J, with 19 bases between. This CDR3 region has 15 residues. The CDR3 spells CASSFSPGTKTEQFF. The CDR3 bases are TGTGCCAGCAGTTTCTCCCCGGGCACGAAGACTGAGCAGTTCTTC.

Worth noting for this clonotype: Germline and junction disagree at one end, which may indicate a read error. J is TRBJ2-3 and V is TRBV28, with D perhaps being TRBD1 or TRBD2 (5 bases each). The CDR3 runs 14 residues. The germline CDR1 and CDR2 sequences are MDHEN and SYDVKM. The CDR3 DNA sequence: TGTGCCAGCAATCCCTGGGACGGAACAGATAAGCAGTATTTT. Its translation: CASNPWDGTDKQYF.

By share, this clonotype ranks as medium-sized (0.01 to 0.1%). The genes are TRBV6-4 and TRBJ2-2, with 7 bases fitting TRBD2. The CDR3 is 16 amino acids. J lost 1 base, V lost 6 bases, and 8 bases had no gene match. CDR1 is MRHNA and CDR2 is SNTAGT in the germline V gene. CDR3 region: CASRNTRTRNTGELFF. The CDR3 DNA follows: TGTGCCAGCAGAAATACTAGGACTAGGAACACCGGGGAGCTGTTTTTT.

On this clonotype: This may stem from a read error, because a much larger clone lies one nucleotide away. The V call is TRBV2, the J call TRBJ2-7; tentative D call: TRBD2 (5 bases). The germline CDR1 and CDR2 sequences are SNHLY and FYNNEI. The CDR3 covers 13 residues. CDR3 sequence reads: CASGPRGLYEHYF. CDR3 in DNA: TGTGCCAGCGGACCACGGGGTCTTTACGAGCATTACTTC. Full variable domain (rest looked up from reference TRBV2 and TRBJ2-7): EPEVTQTPSHQVTQMGQEVILRCVPISNHLYFYWYRQILGQKVEFLVSFYNNEISEKSEIFDDQFSVERPDGSNFTLKIRSTKLEDSAMYFCASGPRGLYEHYFGPGTRLTVT.

This sequence joins TRBV7-9 and TRBJ1-1; 7 bases align to TRBD1. The CDR3 sequence is 15 residues long. V was pared by 5 bases and J by 4 bases, with 10 bases of the junction left unmatched. Germline CDR1 reads SEHNR; CDR2 reads FQNEAQ (reference sequence). This chain's CDR3 is CASSPIQGPGTEAFF. In DNA form, the CDR3 reads TGTGCCAGCAGCCCGATACAGGGGCCCGGCACTGAAGCTTTCTTT.

As regards this clonotype: One base away lies a much larger clone, so this may be a sequencing read error. CDR3 sequence reads: CSARDLGRLEGLGEQFF. In DNA, the CDR3 is TGCAGTGCTAGAGATCTCGGGAGACTAGAGGGATTGGGTGAGCAGTTCTTC. This chain uses TRBV20-1 with TRBJ2-1; possible D gene TRBD2, 6 bases. CDR1 and CDR2 from the germline V gene are DFQATT and SNEGSKA (reference sequence). This CDR3 is built from 17 residues. V dropped 0 bases and J dropped 9 bases, with 24 bases sitting between them.

This clonotype is termed medium-sized. This rearrangement joins TRBV11-2 to TRBJ2-1, with unresolved D. Trimming stripped 4 bases from V and 2 bases from J, with 15 bases between. Per the germline V gene, CDR1 is SGHAT and CDR2 is FQNNGV. The CDR3 has 16 residues. As DNA, the CDR3 is TGTGCCAGCAGCTCCCCCAACCTAAAGACCTACAATGAGCAGTTCTTC. Its translation is CASSSPNLKTYNEQFF.

This clonotype was seen repeatedly, ten times or more. The chain recombines TRBV10-3 with TRBJ2-7; 12 nucleotides match TRBD2. V was clipped by 6 bases and J by 5 bases; unmatched bases: 8. Per the germline V gene, CDR1 is ENHRY and CDR2 is SYGVKD. The CDR3 is 15 residues long. The CDR3 DNA follows: TGTGCCATCAGAGACCCTAGCGGGAGGGTAGACGAGCAGTACTTC. This codes for CAIRDPSGRVDEQYF.

The rearrangement joins TRBV12-3 or TRBV12-4 to TRBJ2-2; tentatively, D is TRBD2 (6 bases). The CDR3 consists of 16 residues. V dropped 0 bases and J dropped 6 bases, with 14 bases sitting between them. CDR3 residues: CASSLAFGSGAGELFF. As DNA, the CDR3 is TGTGCCAGCAGTTTAGCGTTCGGGAGTGGCGCCGGGGAGCTGTTTTTT.

By its share, this clonotype is medium-sized. The chain recombines TRBV12-3 or TRBV12-4 with TRBJ2-7, with TRBD1 identical over 7 bases. This CDR3 spans 15 amino acids. With V trimmed by 5 bases and J by 7 bases, 14 bases remained unmatched. The CDR3 loop is CASSGRQGHLREQYF. CDR3 in DNA: TGTGCCAGCAGTGGTCGACAGGGCCATCTACGAGAGCAGTACTTC.

This clonotype is categorized as medium-sized (0.01 to 0.1%). The rearrangement uses TRBV12-3 or TRBV12-4 and TRBJ1-6, with 8 bases lining up with TRBD1. CDR3 size: 13 residues. V lost 6 bases and J lost 7; bases outside the gene matches: 2. CDR3 amino acids: CASRGQVNSPLHF. Here the CDR3 DNA reads TGTGCCAGCAGGGGACAGGTCAATTCACCCCTCCACTTT.